The present T cell receptor (beta chain) was sequenced within a study of T cell responses to AZD1222 COVID-19 vaccine. Study-wide results and limits: Among AZD1222 vaccinees, only six or seven were seropositive at baseline. Spike-specific TCR breadth and depth went up after people got two AZD1222 doses.

Clones were sequenced by immunoSEQ multiplex PCR, and TCRdb holds only the in-frame ones, with some missing. Counted here are 160,000 or so clones, 85% to 95% occurring once; the ten biggest clones make up approximately 1.5%. Comments on this clone: Its cognate antigen is unknown. Its ends do not fully match the called genes, so a read error is possible.

Germline assignment: CDR1 SGHTA and CDR2 FQGNSA. The length of the CDR3 is 14 residues. The rearrangement joins TRBV7-2 to TRBJ1-1; D is unresolved. The sequence came from an adult who received the AZD1222 COVID-19 vaccine. Sequencing was performed on peripheral blood, taken 28 days after the second AZD1222 dose. CDR3 loop: CASSLRTRNTDAFF. In DNA, the CDR3 is TGTGCCAGCAGCTTACGCACAAGGAACACTGATGCTTTCTTT.